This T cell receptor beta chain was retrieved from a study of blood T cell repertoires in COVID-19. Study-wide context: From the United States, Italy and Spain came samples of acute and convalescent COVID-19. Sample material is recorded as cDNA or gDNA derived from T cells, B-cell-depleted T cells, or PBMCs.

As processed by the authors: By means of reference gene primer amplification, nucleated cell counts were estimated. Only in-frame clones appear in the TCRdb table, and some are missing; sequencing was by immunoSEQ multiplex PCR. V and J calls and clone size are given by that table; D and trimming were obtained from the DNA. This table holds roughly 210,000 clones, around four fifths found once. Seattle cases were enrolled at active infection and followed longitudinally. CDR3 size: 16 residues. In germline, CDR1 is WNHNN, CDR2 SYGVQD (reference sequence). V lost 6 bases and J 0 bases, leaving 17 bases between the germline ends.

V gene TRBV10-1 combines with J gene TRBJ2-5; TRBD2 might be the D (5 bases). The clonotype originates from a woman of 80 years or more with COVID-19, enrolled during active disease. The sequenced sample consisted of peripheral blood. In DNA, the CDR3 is TGCGCCAGCAGGGTCTCAGGTACGGGGTACCAAGAGACCCAGTACTTC. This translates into CASRVSGTGYQETQYF.